This TCR beta chain was recorded in a study of blood T cell repertoires in COVID-19 (TCRdb year 2020). Regarding the study in general: The collaborator samples originated in the United States, Italy and Spain and spanned the acute and convalescent phases of COVID-19. The repertoires were released in a freely available public database meant as a resource for research on the immune response to SARS-CoV-2. The sample metadata nearly always contained a de-identified subject ID, COVID-19 status, age in years and sex. The samples were drawn from the first 160 participants of the ongoing ImmuneRACE study and from about 1,200 subjects provided by 6 global collaborators. The material from the prospective study consisted of cDNA or gDNA derived from T cells, B-cell-depleted T cells, or PBMCs. Where HLA class I and class II types were available, the types were taken from metadata supplied by the sample provider, not from assay-based typing. The dataset comprised deeply sampled blood TCRbeta repertoires from subjects exposed to, actively infected with, or recovered from COVID-19.

Concerning this clone itself: Its antigen has not been determined. It has no much larger one-base neighbor in the sample; base qualities were not kept.

Collaborating institutions collected whole blood in K2EDTA tubes following their own protocols. For TCRbeta analysis, collaborators shipped samples in one of three forms: frozen whole blood, isolated PBMCs, or DNA extracted from either of those sample types. The CDR3 runs 15 residues from the cysteine to the phenylalanine. Just the 45-base CDR3 DNA is kept, in frame starting at base 1. Sequences MNHEY (CDR1) and SMNVEV (CDR2) are obtained from the germline V gene (reference sequence). Here V drops 0 bases and J drops 7 bases, and the junction holds 8 bases not matched to any gene. The immunoSEQ Assay, a bias-controlled multiplex PCR, was used to amplify TCRbeta CDR3 regions from genomic DNA. Per the authors' processing: Nucleated cell counts per sample were estimated from amplification of reference gene primers within the assay. To quantify the absolute abundance of each unique TCRbeta CDR3 rearrangement, sequence reads were collapsed and filtered. For each sample, productive Simpson clonality was calculated as the square root of Simpson's diversity index over productive rearrangements. TCRdb limited this immuneACCESS table to in-frame rearrangements with V and J called. A share of clones is missing; checked studies link under half to unresolved V genes, and the rest is unexplained. The DNA gave D and trimming, while V, J and clone size come from that table. This sample is represented by fewer than 80,000 clones; 85% to 90% of them were singletons. The leading ten clones occupy roughly a fifth of the sample.

On the study overall, not on this receptor specifically: How much clinical and demographic metadata was included differed by source and by participant, and the metadata was provided uncurated.

Sequencing input: peripheral blood. This sequence originates from a human donor in a cohort sampled during active COVID-19. The V and J genes are TRBV27 and TRBJ2-7; TRBD2 lines up with 8 middle nucleotides. The DNA reads as follows: TGTGCCAGCAGTTTATCCCGGGGGGGAGTTGCTGAGCAGTACTTC. Its coded protein is CASSLSRGGVAEQYF.